This TCR beta chain came from a study of cytomegalovirus exposure and HLA in healthy donors. Whole-study context: An analysis done earlier identified almost 120 million unique TCR beta sequences from about 180 million T cells. Early release data held tens of millions of unique TCRs from HLA-typed donors.

Study-wide results and caveats: A further, later analysis showed that HLA-associated TCR beta chains (compared with equally common others) were more clonally expanded. HLA-A and HLA-B allele assignments for most subjects were reportedly predicted accurately using TCR beta sequences.

The CDR3 runs to 14 residues. From germline, CDR1 is SQVTM and CDR2 ANQGSEA. The V gene end was trimmed by 4 bases and the J gene end by 8 bases; junction bases not matched to a gene: 7. A multiplex PCR was run with 60 Vbeta primers and 13 Jbeta primers. Here immunoSEQ multiplex PCR was the method, and the copy in TCRdb shows in-frame clones only, minus some. The sample carries approximately 100,000 clones, 74% recorded once. Comment on this clone: Its antigen is unknown.

The sequence derives from a man aged 50 to 59 in good health and CMV-seropositive. The sequencing sample was made of PBMCs. The V call is TRBV29-1, the J call TRBJ1-4; 10 positions match TRBD1. CDR3 bases: TGCAGCGTTGTAATGGGGACAGGGGACGAAAAACTGTTTTTT. Its protein product is CSVVMGTGDEKLFF. Full variable domain (outside the CDR3, taken from reference TRBV29-1 and TRBJ1-4): SAVISQKPSRDICQRGTSLTIQCQVDSQVTMMFWYRQQPGQSLTLIATANQGSEATYESGFVIDKFPISRPNLTFSTLTVSNMSPEDSSIYLCSVVMGTGDEKLFFGSGTQLSVL.